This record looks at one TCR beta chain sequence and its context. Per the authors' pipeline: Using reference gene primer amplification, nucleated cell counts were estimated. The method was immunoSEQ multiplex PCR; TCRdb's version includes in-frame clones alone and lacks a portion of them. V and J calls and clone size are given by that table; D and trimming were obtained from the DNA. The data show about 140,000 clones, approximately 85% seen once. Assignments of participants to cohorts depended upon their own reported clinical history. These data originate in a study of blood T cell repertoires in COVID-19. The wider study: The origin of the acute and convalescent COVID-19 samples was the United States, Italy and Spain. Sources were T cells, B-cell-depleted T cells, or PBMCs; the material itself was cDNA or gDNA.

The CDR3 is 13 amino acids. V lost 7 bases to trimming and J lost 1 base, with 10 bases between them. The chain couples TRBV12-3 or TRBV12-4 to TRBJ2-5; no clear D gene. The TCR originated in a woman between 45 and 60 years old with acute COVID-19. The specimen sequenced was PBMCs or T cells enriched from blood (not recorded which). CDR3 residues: CASTSGFQETQYF. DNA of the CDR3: TGTGCCAGCACGTCCGGTTTCCAAGAGACCCAGTACTTC.